This entry lists 21 T cell receptor beta chains sequenced from one sample in a study of blood T cells in healthy people across ages. A second PCR, run for about 7 to 11 cycles, used a sample-barcoded 5' primer plus a J-beta primer mix. One entry per CDR3 protein results from TCRdb running MiXCR on the 5' RACE reads. The sample yields about 780,000 distinct CDR3 sequences, more than 35% seen once. What was sequenced was blood. The origin of the receptors is a man older than 75 in good health.

This chain links TRBV12-3 or TRBV12-4 with TRBJ2-3; 15 bases fit TRBD2. The CDR3 extends over 15 amino acids. V shed 4 bases and J 4 bases; nucleotides not matched to a gene: 0. Here the CDR3 reads CASSWTSGRADTQYF. CDR3 bases: TGTGCCAGCAGTTGGACTAGCGGGAGGGCAGATACGCAGTATTTT.

This chain links TRBV20-1 with TRBJ1-2; 8 nucleotides align to TRBD1. V shed 2 bases and J 8 bases; nucleotides not matched to a gene: 22. Germline CDR1 is DFQATT and CDR2 is SNEGSKA (reference sequence). This CDR3 is 18 amino acids long. The CDR3, as DNA: TGCAGTGCTAGATCTCCCCCGGCAGGGGGCGAAGTTAGGCTCGGCTACACCTTC. Protein sequence: CSARSPPAGGEVRLGYTF.

This chain connects TRBV20-1 to TRBJ2-1; TRBD2 matches 10 bases. Germline lookup yields CDR1 DFQATT and CDR2 SNEGSKA (reference sequence). The length of the CDR3 is 15 residues. The ends lost 6 bases at V and 9 bases at J; junction bases unmatched: 14. CDR3 region: CSAIPIASGSPEQFF. As DNA, the CDR3 is TGCAGTGCAATACCCATAGCTAGCGGGAGCCCTGAGCAGTTCTTC.

The gene calls are TRBV11-1 and TRBJ2-3; D gene unclear. The CDR3 is 11 amino acids. From germline, CDR1 is SGHAT and CDR2 FQDESV (reference sequence). The ends were cut back, 8 bases at V and 6 bases at J, with 9 bases in the middle. In DNA form, the CDR3 reads TGTGCCAGCGGCGCGGTGGATACGCAGTATTTT. Its translation is CASGAVDTQYF.

The table lists this clonotype with many counts. The chain recombines TRBV11-3 with TRBJ2-1; 7 bases line up with TRBD1. The V gene end was trimmed by 5 bases and the J gene end by 0 bases; junction bases not matched to a gene: 4. CDR1 SGHNT and CDR2 YENEEA come from the germline V gene. This CDR3 is 15 amino acids long. The CDR3 loop reads CASSPGQRSYNEQFF. As DNA, the CDR3 is TGTGCCAGCAGCCCGGGACAGCGCTCCTACAATGAGCAGTTCTTC.

V usage is TRBV20-1 and J usage is TRBJ2-7, with 11 bases that match TRBD2. The DNA end favors TRBJ2-4, so the J call may be wrong. The CDR3 covers 18 residues. Germline values: CDR1 DFQATT, CDR2 SNEGSKA (reference sequence). CDR3 nucleotide sequence: TGCAGTGCTAGAGATTGGGGACTAGCGGTAGGAATTGAAAACATTCAGTACTTC. Translating it yields CSARDWGLAVGIENIQYF.

The chain couples TRBV20-1 to TRBJ2-1, with D possibly called TRBD1 or TRBD2 (8 bases each). V gave up 6 bases and J gave up 0 bases, with 18 bases separating them. The CDR3 totals 16 residues. CDR1 is DFQATT, CDR2 SNEGSKA, per germline (reference sequence). The CDR3 is CSAHQGAGGSYNEQFF. The CDR3 DNA follows: TGCAGTGCCCACCAGGGGGCGGGGGGCTCCTACAATGAGCAGTTCTTC.

The rearrangement joins TRBV4-2 to TRBJ1-2, with D possibly being TRBD1 (6 bases). Trimming took 0 bases from V and 0 from J, leaving 8 bases between them. The CDR3 spans 15 residues. From germline, CDR1 is LGHNA and CDR2 YNFKEQ. CDR3 coding DNA: TGTGCCAGCAGCCAAGACAGGGGATCTAACTATGGCTACACCTTC. Its translation: CASSQDRGSNYGYTF.

The chain has TRBV4-2 and TRBJ1-6; D remains ambiguous. Germline V lookup: CDR1 LGHNA, CDR2 YNFKEQ. There are 13 residues in the CDR3. The germline V and J ends were trimmed by 0 bases and 7 bases, with 4 bases remaining between them. The CDR3 spells CASSQEVNSPLHF. Here the CDR3 DNA reads TGTGCCAGCAGCCAAGAAGTGAATTCACCCCTCCACTTT.

This clonotype was counted a few times. V gene TRBV20-1 combines with J gene TRBJ2-3; TRBD2 is a possible D gene (6 bases). This CDR3 region has 14 residues. Trimming shortened V by 0 bases and J by 8 bases, and 15 bases separated the two germline ends. Germline V gene data show CDR1 as DFQATT and CDR2 as SNEGSKA (reference sequence). The CDR3 spells CSARDGSGPSTQYF. The CDR3 bases are TGCAGTGCTAGAGACGGGAGCGGCCCATCTACGCAGTATTTT.

CDR3 residues: CASFPQGGTEAFF. The DNA of the CDR3 is TGTGCCAGTTTCCCGCAGGGGGGGACTGAAGCTTTCTTT. The V call is TRBV28, the J call TRBJ1-1; TRBD1 agrees at 7 bases. CDR1 and CDR2 (germline): MDHEN, SYDVKM. Trimming removed 9 bases from V and 5 bases from J; junction bases left unmatched: 9. The CDR3 length is 13 residues.

This clonotype was counted between two and nine times. The chain uses TRBV27 and TRBJ2-7, with TRBD2 matching 12 bases. V dropped 5 bases and J dropped 3; count of bases not matched to a gene: 11. Germline V lookup: CDR1 MNHEY, CDR2 SMNVEV (reference sequence). The CDR3 has 17 amino acids. In DNA, the CDR3 is TGTGCCAGCAGTCCCATCGCTACTAGCGGGAGGCTCTACGAGCAGTACTTC. Its protein is CASSPIATSGRLYEQYF.

The rearrangement uses TRBV3-1 and TRBJ1-2; TRBD1 agrees at 9 bases. This CDR3 has 15 residues. Germline CDR1 is LGHDT and CDR2 is YNNKEL (reference sequence). The V gene end was trimmed by 2 bases and the J gene end by 7 bases; junction bases not matched to a gene: 8. The DNA of the CDR3 is TGTGCCAGCAGCCAACCGGGACAGGGAGTTACTGGCTACACCTTC. Translating gives CASSQPGQGVTGYTF.

As for this clonotype: This may be a read error: a much more frequent sequence differs by one nucleotide. The rearrangement uses TRBV29-1 and TRBJ2-1; D possibly corresponds to TRBD2 (6 bases). The CDR3 extends over 13 amino acids. Germline CDR1 SQVTM, CDR2 ANQGSEA. The CDR3 region is CSVEAGSYNKQFF. As DNA, the CDR3 is TGCAGCGTTGAGGCGGGAAGCTACAATAAGCAGTTCTTC.

J is TRBJ2-1 and V is TRBV12-3 or TRBV12-4; D is perhaps TRBD1 or TRBD2 (5 bases each). V was pared by 1 base and J by 0 bases, with 16 bases between. The CDR3 has 18 residues. CDR3 protein: CASSLGGTMGRSYNEQFF. In nucleotides, the CDR3 is TGTGCCAGCAGTTTAGGGGGGACGATGGGTCGCTCCTACAATGAGCAGTTCTTC.

A note on this clonotype: A much larger clone is a single base away; this may be a read error. This chain links TRBV20-1 with TRBJ2-1; the D gene is possibly TRBD2 (5 bases). This CDR3 comprises 11 residues. CDR1 and CDR2 from the germline V gene are DFQATT and SNEGSKA (reference sequence). The CDR3 sequence: CIASSRGEQFF. The CDR3 coding sequence is TGCATTGCTAGCAGCCGCGGAGAGCAGTTCTTC.

This clonotype was seen at least ten times. The chain uses TRBV6-4 and TRBJ2-5; D call uncertain. Between the trimmed V and J ends, which lost 8 bases and 5 bases, there was a span of 12 bases. Germline lookup yields CDR1 MRHNA and CDR2 SNTAGT. The CDR3 is 12 amino acids. The CDR3 reads CASYSSRETQYF. The CDR3 DNA reads TGTGCCAGCTACAGTTCGAGGGAGACCCAGTACTTC.

This clonotype was observed a handful of times. CDR3 nucleotide sequence: TGCAGCGTTGGAGGGACTAGCGGGAGTGGCTCCTACGAGCAGTACTTC. Protein: CSVGGTSGSGSYEQYF. The chain couples TRBV29-1 to TRBJ2-7; 14 nucleotides agree with TRBD2. With 4 bases clipped from V and 0 bases from J, the junction kept 5 bases outside the gene matches. The CDR3 is 16 residues long. From germline, CDR1 is SQVTM and CDR2 ANQGSEA.

This rearrangement joins TRBV4-1 to TRBJ2-5; D is unclear. TRBJ2-7 matches the DNA end more closely, so the J call is doubtful. This CDR3 comprises 16 residues. CDR1 is MGHRA and CDR2 is YSYEKL in the germline V gene. CDR3 amino acids: CASSQDTANPNYEQYF. CDR3 nucleotides: TGCGCCAGCAGCCAAGATACGGCTAACCCAAACTACGAGCAGTACTTC.

CDR3 in amino acids: CASSQDYLRGSKNIQYF. DNA for the CDR3: TGTGCCAGCAGCCAAGATTATCTAAGGGGGTCCAAAAACATTCAGTACTTC. The rearrangement uses TRBV3-1 and TRBJ2-4; D possibly corresponds to TRBD1 (6 bases). The CDR3 spans 17 residues. CDR1 is LGHDT and CDR2 is YNNKEL in the germline V gene (reference sequence). V was shortened by 0 bases and J by 2 bases, with 14 bases between the two germline ends.

This chain links TRBV4-2 with TRBJ2-5, with 12 bases fitting TRBD2. The CDR3 is made up of 15 amino acids. Trimming removed 3 bases from V and 11 bases from J; junction bases left unmatched: 10. Germline V lookup: CDR1 LGHNA, CDR2 YNFKEQ. The DNA for the CDR3 is TGTGCCAGCAGCCACGGACTAGCGGGGTACAATGAGCAGTACTTC. Its protein is CASSHGLAGYNEQYF.